The 9 T cell receptor beta chains in this list originate from one sample, sequenced in a study of cytomegalovirus exposure and HLA in healthy donors. PCR employed 60 Vbeta and 13 Jbeta primers. TCRdb's copy holds only in-frame clones and misses some; the assay was immunoSEQ multiplex PCR. In the table there are 130,000 or so clones, more than 70% of which are singletons. Input material: PBMCs. The receptors stem from a woman in her 30s in good health and CMV-seropositive.

This chain uses TRBV5-1 with TRBJ2-5; TRBD1 agrees at 9 bases. The germline V gene encodes CDR1 SGHRS and CDR2 YFSETQ. CDR3 length equals 15 residues. Trimming at V came to 4 bases and at J to 5 bases, leaving 9 bases not matched to a gene. CDR3 in DNA: TGCGCCAGCAGCAGACAAAGAGGGACAGGGGAGACCCAGTACTTC. Amino acids: CASSRQRGTGETQYF.

Only a few counts were recorded for this clone. The gene calls are TRBV4-1 and TRBJ2-5; 7 bases are shared with TRBD2. Trimming removed 3 bases from V and 5 bases from J; junction bases left unmatched: 3. The CDR3 contains 13 residues. CDR1 and CDR2 from the germline V gene are MGHRA and YSYEKL. As DNA, the CDR3 is TGCGCCAGCAGCCAGGGGCGGGGGGAGACCCAGTACTTC. Translated: CASSQGRGETQYF.

This clone was counted a single time. This chain uses TRBV19 with TRBJ2-7; a possible D gene is TRBD2 (5 bases). Looked up from germline, CDR1 is LNHDA and CDR2 is SQIVND (reference sequence). CDR3 size: 14 residues. V lost 2 bases to trimming and J lost 0 bases, with 8 bases between them. The CDR3 sequence is CASSILGSSYEQYF. Written as DNA, the CDR3 is TGTGCCAGTAGTATATTGGGGAGCTCCTACGAGCAGTACTTC.

V and J are TRBV5-1 and TRBJ2-5, with 10 positions matching TRBD1. V shed 4 bases, J shed 5 bases, and the junction held 8 bases outside the gene matches. CDR3 length equals 15 residues. Germline lookup yields CDR1 SGHRS and CDR2 YFSETQ. The CDR3 bases are TGCGCCAGCAGCATAGACAGGGGGCCTCGGGAGACCCAGTACTTC. As protein: CASSIDRGPRETQYF.

Here the CDR3 DNA reads TGTGCCTGTATAGCGGGGGGGCACACAGATACGCAGTATTTT. Its translation is CACIAGGHTDTQYF. This chain joins TRBV30 and TRBJ2-3, with TRBD2 matching 11 bases. The V and J ends lost 6 bases and 2 bases, in that order; junction bases with no gene match: 4. Germline CDR1 and CDR2: GTSNPN and SVGIG (reference sequence). The CDR3 runs 14 residues.

This clone came up once. CDR3 sequence (DNA): TGTGCCATCAGTACATTAGCGGGGGGGCTAGATACGCAGTATTTT. Protein: CAISTLAGGLDTQYF. This chain joins TRBV10-3 and TRBJ2-3, with 11 bases lining up with TRBD2. This CDR3 is 15 amino acids long. V was pared by 5 bases and J by 5 bases, with 6 bases of the junction left unmatched. Looked up from germline, CDR1 is ENHRY and CDR2 is SYGVKD.

For the CDR3, the DNA is TGTGCCAGCAGTTTACAGGAGGGGCTAAACTATGGCTACACCTTC. Translating it yields CASSLQEGLNYGYTF. This chain connects TRBV27 to TRBJ1-2, with a possible D match to TRBD1 (5 bases). The V gene lost 2 bases and the J gene lost 2 bases, with 12 bases spanning the gap. The CDR3 has 15 amino acids. Germline loops: CDR1 MNHEY, CDR2 SMNVEV (reference sequence).

Concerning this clone itself: The sample carries other DNA sequences with the same CDR3. The chain combines TRBV18 with TRBJ2-7, with D unclear. Trimming removed 3 bases from V and 0 bases from J, with 3 bases in between. CDR1 KGHSH and CDR2 LQKENI come from the germline V gene. This CDR3 is built from 12 residues. The CDR3 DNA sequence: TGTGCCAGCTCACCCTCCTCCTACGAGCAGTACTTC. This sequence encodes CASSPSSYEQYF.

This rearrangement joins TRBV11-2 to TRBJ2-1; TRBD2 is a possible D gene (7 bases). The CDR3 contains 12 residues. The V and J ends lost 0 bases and 14 bases respectively, with 11 bases between them. Per germline, CDR1 SGHAT and CDR2 FQNNGV. In DNA form, the CDR3 reads TGTGCCAGCAGCTTAGATGGAGGGGGGGAGTTCTTC. Protein sequence: CASSLDGGGEFF.